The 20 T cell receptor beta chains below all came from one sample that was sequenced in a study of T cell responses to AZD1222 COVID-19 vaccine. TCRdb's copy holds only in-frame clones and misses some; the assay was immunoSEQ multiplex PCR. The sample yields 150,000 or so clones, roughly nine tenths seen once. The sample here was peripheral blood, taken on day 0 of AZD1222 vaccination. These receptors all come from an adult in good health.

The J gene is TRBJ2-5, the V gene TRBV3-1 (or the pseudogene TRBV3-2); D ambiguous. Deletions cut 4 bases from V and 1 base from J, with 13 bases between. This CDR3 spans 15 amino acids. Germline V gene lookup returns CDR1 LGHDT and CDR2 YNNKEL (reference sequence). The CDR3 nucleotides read TGTGCCAGCAGCCCAGGTGCAACGCTCCAAGAGACCCAGTACTTC. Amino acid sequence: CASSPGATLQETQYF.

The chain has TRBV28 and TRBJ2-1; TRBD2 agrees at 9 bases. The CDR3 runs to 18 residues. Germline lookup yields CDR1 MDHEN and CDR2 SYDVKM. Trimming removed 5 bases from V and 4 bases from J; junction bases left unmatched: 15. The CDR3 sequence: CASSGTLVRLAGYNEQFF. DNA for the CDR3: TGTGCCAGCAGTGGGACCTTGGTGAGGCTAGCGGGATACAATGAGCAGTTCTTC.

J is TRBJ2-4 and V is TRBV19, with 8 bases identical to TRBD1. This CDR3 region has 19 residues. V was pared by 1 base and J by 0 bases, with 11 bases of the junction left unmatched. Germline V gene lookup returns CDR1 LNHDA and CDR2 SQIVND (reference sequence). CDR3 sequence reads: CASSIAGTGVELAKNIQYF. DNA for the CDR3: TGTGCCAGTAGTATAGCGGGGACAGGAGTGGAACTAGCCAAAAACATTCAGTACTTC.

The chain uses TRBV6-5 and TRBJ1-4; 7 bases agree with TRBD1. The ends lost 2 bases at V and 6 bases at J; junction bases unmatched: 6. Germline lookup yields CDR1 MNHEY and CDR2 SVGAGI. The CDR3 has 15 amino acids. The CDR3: CASSYPQGRDEKLFF. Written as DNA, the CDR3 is TGTGCCAGCAGTTACCCACAGGGGAGGGATGAAAAACTGTTTTTT.

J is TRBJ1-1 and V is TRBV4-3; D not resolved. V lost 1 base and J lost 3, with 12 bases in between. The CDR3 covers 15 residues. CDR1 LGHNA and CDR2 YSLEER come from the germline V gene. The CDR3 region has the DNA TGCGCCAGCAGCCAAGGAGAGGGAAGGCACACTGAAGCTTTCTTT. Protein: CASSQGEGRHTEAFF.

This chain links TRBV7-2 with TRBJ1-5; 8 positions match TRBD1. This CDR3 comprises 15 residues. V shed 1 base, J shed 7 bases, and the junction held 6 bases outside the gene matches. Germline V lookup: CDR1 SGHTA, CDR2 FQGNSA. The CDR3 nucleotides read TGTGCCAGCAGCTTAGATCGGGACAGGCACCAGCCCCAGCATTTT. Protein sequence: CASSLDRDRHQPQHF.

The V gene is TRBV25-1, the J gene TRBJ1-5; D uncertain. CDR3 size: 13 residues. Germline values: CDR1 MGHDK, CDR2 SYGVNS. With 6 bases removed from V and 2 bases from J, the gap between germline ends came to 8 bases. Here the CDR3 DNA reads TGTGCCAGCAGCCCAATAGGCAATCAGCCCCAGCATTTT. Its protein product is CASSPIGNQPQHF.

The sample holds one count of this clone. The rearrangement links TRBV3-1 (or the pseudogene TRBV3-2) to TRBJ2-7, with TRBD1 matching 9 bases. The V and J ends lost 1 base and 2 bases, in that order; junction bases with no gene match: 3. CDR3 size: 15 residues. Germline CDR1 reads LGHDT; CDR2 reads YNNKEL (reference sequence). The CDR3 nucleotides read TGTGCCAGCAGCCAAGCTTGGACAGGGGCCTACGAGCAGTACTTC. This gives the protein CASSQAWTGAYEQYF.

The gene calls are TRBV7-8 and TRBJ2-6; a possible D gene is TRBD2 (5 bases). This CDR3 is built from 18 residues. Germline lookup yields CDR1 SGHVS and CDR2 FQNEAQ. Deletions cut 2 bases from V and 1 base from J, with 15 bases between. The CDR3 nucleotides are TGTGCCAGCAGCTTATTTTATCGGGAAGGGTCTGGGGCCAACGTCCTGACTTTC. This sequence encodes CASSLFYREGSGANVLTF.

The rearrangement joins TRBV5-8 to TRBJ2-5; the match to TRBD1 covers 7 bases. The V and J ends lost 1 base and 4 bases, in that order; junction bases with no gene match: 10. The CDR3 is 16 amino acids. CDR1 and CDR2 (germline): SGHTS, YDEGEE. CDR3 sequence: CASSLSGQAGGETQYF. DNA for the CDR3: TGTGCCAGCAGCTTGTCAGGACAGGCCGGCGGAGAGACCCAGTACTTC.

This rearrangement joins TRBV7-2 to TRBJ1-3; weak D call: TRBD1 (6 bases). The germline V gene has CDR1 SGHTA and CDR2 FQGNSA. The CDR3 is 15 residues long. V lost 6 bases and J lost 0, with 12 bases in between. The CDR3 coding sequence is TGTGCCAGCAGTCGGGGGGCAAGCTCTGGAAACACCATATATTTT. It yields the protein CASSRGASSGNTIYF.

The CDR3 here is CASSLASTGSSGNTIYF. The CDR3 coding sequence is TGTGCCAGCAGCTTAGCGTCGACGGGAAGCTCTGGAAACACCATATATTTT. The rearrangement joins TRBV7-2 to TRBJ1-3; no firm D call. CDR1 and CDR2 from the germline V gene are SGHTA and FQGNSA. The ends were cut back, 0 bases at V and 0 bases at J, with 12 bases in the middle. The CDR3 is 17 residues long. Full variable domain (rest looked up from reference TRBV7-2 and TRBJ1-3): GAGVSQSPSNKVTEKGKDVELRCDPISGHTALYWYRQSLGQGLEFLIYFQGNSAPDKSGLPSDRFSAERTGGSVSTLTIQRTQQEDSAVYLCASSLASTGSSGNTIYFGEGSWLTVV.

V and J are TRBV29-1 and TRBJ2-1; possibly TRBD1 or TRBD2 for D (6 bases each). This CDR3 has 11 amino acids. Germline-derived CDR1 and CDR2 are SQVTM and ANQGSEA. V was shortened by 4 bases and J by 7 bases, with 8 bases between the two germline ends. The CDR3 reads CSVGGANEQFF. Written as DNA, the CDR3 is TGCAGCGTTGGGGGGGCGAATGAGCAGTTCTTC.

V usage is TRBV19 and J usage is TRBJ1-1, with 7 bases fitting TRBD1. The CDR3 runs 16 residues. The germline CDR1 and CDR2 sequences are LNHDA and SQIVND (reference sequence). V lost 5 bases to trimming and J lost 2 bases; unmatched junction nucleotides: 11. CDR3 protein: CASSAQGGGPNTEAFF. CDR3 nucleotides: TGTGCCAGTAGTGCACAGGGAGGGGGCCCCAACACTGAAGCTTTCTTT. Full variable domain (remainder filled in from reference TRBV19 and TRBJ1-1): DGGITQSPKYLFRKEGQNVTLSCEQNLNHDAMYWYRQDPGQGLRLIYYSQIVNDFQKGDIAEGYSVSREKKESFPLTVTSAQKNPTAFYLCASSAQGGGPNTEAFFGQGTRLTVV.

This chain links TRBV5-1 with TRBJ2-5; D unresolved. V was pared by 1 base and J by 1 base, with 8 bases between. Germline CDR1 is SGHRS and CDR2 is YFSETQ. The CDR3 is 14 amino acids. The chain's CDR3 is CASSLWGGQETQYF. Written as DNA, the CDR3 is TGCGCCAGCAGCTTGTGGGGTGGCCAAGAGACCCAGTACTTC.

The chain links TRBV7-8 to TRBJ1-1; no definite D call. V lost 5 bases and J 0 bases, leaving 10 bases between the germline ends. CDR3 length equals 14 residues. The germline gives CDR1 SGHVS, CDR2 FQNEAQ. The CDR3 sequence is CASSPTVMNTEAFF. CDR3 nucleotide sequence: TGTGCCAGCAGCCCCACCGTGATGAACACTGAAGCTTTCTTT.

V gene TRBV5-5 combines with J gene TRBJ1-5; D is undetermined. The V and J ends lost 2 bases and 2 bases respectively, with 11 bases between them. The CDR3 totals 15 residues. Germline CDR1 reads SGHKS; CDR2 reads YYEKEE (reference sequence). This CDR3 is CASSLGQAGNQPQHF. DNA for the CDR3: TGTGCCAGCAGCTTAGGGCAGGCGGGCAATCAGCCCCAGCATTTT.

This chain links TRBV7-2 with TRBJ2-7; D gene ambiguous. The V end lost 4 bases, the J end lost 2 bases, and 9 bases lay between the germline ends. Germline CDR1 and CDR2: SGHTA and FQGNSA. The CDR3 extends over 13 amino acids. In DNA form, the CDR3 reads TGTGCCAGCAGCTCTGACCCCGCCTACGAGCAGTACTTC. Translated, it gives CASSSDPAYEQYF. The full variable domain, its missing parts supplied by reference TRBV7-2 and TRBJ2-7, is GAGVSQSPSNKVTEKGKDVELRCDPISGHTALYWYRQSLGQGLEFLIYFQGNSAPDKSGLPSDRFSAERTGGSVSTLTIQRTQQEDSAVYLCASSSDPAYEQYFGPGTRLTVT.

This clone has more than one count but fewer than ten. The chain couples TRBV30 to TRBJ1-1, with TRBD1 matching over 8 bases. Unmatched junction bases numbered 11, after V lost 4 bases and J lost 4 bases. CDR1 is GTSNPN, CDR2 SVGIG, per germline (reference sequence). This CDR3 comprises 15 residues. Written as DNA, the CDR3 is TGTGCCTGGACCCCGGCGCCCCAGGGGGCCACTGAAGCTTTCTTT. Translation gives CAWTPAPQGATEAFF.

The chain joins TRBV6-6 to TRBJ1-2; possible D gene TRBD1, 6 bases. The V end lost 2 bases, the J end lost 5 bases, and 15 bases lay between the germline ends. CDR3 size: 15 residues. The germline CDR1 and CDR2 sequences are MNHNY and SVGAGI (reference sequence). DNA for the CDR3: TGTGCCAGCAGTTACGGGGGCAGAGTAGAATATGGCTACACCTTC. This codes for CASSYGGRVEYGYTF.